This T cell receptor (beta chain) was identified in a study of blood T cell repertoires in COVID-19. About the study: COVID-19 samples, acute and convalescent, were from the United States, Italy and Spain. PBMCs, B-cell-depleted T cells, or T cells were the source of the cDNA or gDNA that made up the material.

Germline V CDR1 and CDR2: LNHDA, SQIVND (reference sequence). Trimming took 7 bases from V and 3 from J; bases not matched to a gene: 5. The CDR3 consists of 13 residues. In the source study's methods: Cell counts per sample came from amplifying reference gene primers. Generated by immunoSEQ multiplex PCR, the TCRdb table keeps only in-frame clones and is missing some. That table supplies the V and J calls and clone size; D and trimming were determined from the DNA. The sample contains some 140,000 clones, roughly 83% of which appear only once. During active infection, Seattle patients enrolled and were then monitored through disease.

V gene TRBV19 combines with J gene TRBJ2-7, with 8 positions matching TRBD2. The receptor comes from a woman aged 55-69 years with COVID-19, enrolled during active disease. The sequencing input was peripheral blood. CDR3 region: CASKVAGGYEQYF. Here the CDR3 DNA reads TGTGCCAGTAAAGTGGCGGGAGGCTACGAGCAGTACTTC.